The 9 T cell receptor beta chains reported below all come from one sample, sequenced in a study of T-cell memory formation after mild COVID-19. TCRdb itself ran the 5' RACE reads through MiXCR, one entry per CDR3 protein. Among a few hundred thousand distinct CDR3 sequences listed, roughly 16% were seen once. The sequenced sample was PBMCs or a T cell subset sorted from them (not recorded which). The receptors stem from a man aged 18 to 29 who had mild COVID-19 (a few samples of this study predate the infection). Cell type and time point are not known.

V is TRBV18 and J is TRBJ2-7; D is possibly TRBD1 or TRBD2 (6 bases each). The length of the CDR3 is 13 residues. The V gene's germline CDR1 is KGHSH and CDR2 LQKENI. Deletions cut 2 bases from V and 6 bases from J, with 11 bases between. As DNA, the CDR3 is TGTGCCAGCTCACCAAGGAGGGGGATCGAGCAGTACGTC. Its protein product is CASSPRRGIEQYV.

The chain joins TRBV7-3 to TRBJ1-2; D is unclear. Germline V gene data show CDR1 as SGHTA and CDR2 as FQGTGA. This CDR3 region has 10 residues. Trimming left V 3 bases short and J 4 bases short, with 0 bases between. This CDR3 is CASSFYGYTF. The CDR3 nucleotides read TGTGCCAGCAGCTTCTATGGCTACACCTTC.

This clonotype appeared a few times. The chain uses TRBV6-2 or TRBV6-3 and TRBJ1-6; no definite D call. From germline, CDR1 is MNHEY and CDR2 SVGEGT. The CDR3 totals 12 residues. V was clipped by 2 bases and J by 12 bases, with 8 bases between them. The CDR3 bases are TGTGCCAGCAGTTACGGGCCGAGACCCCTCCACTTT. Its translation: CASSYGPRPLHF.

The chain has TRBV4-3 and TRBJ2-5; D is possibly TRBD2 (6 bases). From germline, CDR1 is LGHNA and CDR2 YSLEER. The CDR3 contains 15 residues. Trimming cost V 0 bases and J 4 bases, with 12 bases left between them. The CDR3 DNA is TGCGCCAGCAGCCAAGAGTGGCGGGGCCCAGAGACCCAGTACTTC. Translation: CASSQEWRGPETQYF.

This clonotype was counted at least ten times. The chain links TRBV6-6 to TRBJ2-1, with 8 bases matching TRBD2. Germline values: CDR1 MNHNY, CDR2 SVGAGI (reference sequence). CDR3 length: 15 amino acids. The ends lost 6 bases at V and 5 bases at J; junction bases unmatched: 9. CDR3 loop: CASSRAGVPNNEQFF. CDR3 DNA: TGTGCCAGCAGCAGAGCGGGGGTTCCCAACAATGAGCAGTTCTTC.

J is TRBJ2-5 and V is TRBV11-2; TRBD1 matches at 9 bases. Germline-derived CDR1 and CDR2 are SGHAT and FQNNGV. CDR3 length: 13 amino acids. V dropped 5 bases and J dropped 7; count of bases not matched to a gene: 5. CDR3 DNA sequence: TGTGCCAGCAGCCCCAGACAGGGGGGGACCCAGTACTTC. The encoded protein is CASSPRQGGTQYF.

This sequence joins TRBV12-3 or TRBV12-4 and TRBJ2-1; 12 nucleotides line up with TRBD2. With 4 bases clipped from V and 6 bases from J, the junction kept 13 bases outside the gene matches. This CDR3 has 18 amino acids. The CDR3 sequence: CASSSLAGGSFPFNEQFF. The CDR3 DNA is TGTGCCAGCAGTTCTCTAGCGGGGGGGTCCTTCCCGTTCAATGAGCAGTTCTTC.

V gene TRBV6-2 or TRBV6-3 combines with J gene TRBJ2-7; a possible D gene is TRBD1 (6 bases). CDR3 length: 12 amino acids. Germline V CDR1 and CDR2: MNHEY, SVGEGT. Deletions cut 6 bases from V and 3 bases from J, with 9 bases between. CDR3 in amino acids: CASSRDNYEQYF. The CDR3 DNA follows: TGTGCCAGCAGCCGGGACAACTACGAGCAGTACTTC.

This clonotype showed up just a few times. At one end the junction does not follow the germline gene, possibly because of a read error. The chain combines TRBV7-2 with TRBJ1-2, with 8 bases lining up with TRBD1. CDR3 size: 11 residues. Germline lookup yields CDR1 SGHTA and CDR2 FQGNSA. The CDR3 loop reads CASSLRDRLSF. Here the CDR3 DNA reads TGTGCCAGCAGCTTAAGGGACAGGCTCTCCTTC.